This TCR beta chain was obtained from a study of metastatic and nonmetastatic thyroid tumors. TCRdb called clones again from the PCR reads with MiXCR. The sample carries more than 70,000 clones, 7.5% to 9% recorded once. This clone was counted ten times or more. Each patient went into thyroid surgery without having received any treatment. The germline V and J ends were trimmed by 0 bases and 4 bases, with 10 bases remaining between them. Germline V gives CDR1 LGHNT, CDR2 FRNRAP. The CDR3 sequence is 15 residues long. J is TRBJ1-3 and V is TRBV12-5, with a possible D match to TRBD1 (5 bases). Sequencing was done on a sample of blood. The sequence was collected from a female donor with papillary thyroid cancer or a benign thyroid nodule (not recorded which). Some clones in this sample may be carry-over from other donors' samples. The CDR3 sequence: CASGLVRQSGNTIYF. The CDR3 coding sequence is TGTGCTAGTGGTTTGGTACGACAGAGCGGAAACACCATATATTTT.